This T cell receptor beta chain was sequenced in a study of sequential checkpoint blockade in melanoma. Study context: Each arm's sequence ended with maintenance nivolumab.

As to treatment: randomized to nivolumab then ipilimumab (arm A) or the reverse (arm B). Sorted cells were live CD3+CD8+, lacking CD19 and CD56, from PBMCs. As to this clone: Within the sample, other DNA sequences also encode this same CDR3.

The data were produced by immunoSEQ multiplex PCR, yet TCRdb's version contains in-frame clones alone and is incomplete. The sample consists of about 14,000 clones, around 72% of them appearing once. This clonotype was obtained from a human donor with melanoma. The sample here was CD8+ T cells sorted from blood (inferred from file names), taken from a patient given nivolumab and ipilimumab in sequence.

This CDR3 is CASSQGTSGYSYEQYF. As DNA, the CDR3 is TGCGCCAGCAGCCAAGGAACTAGCGGATATTCCTACGAGCAGTACTTC. This chain connects TRBV4-3 to TRBJ2-7, with 8 bases aligning to TRBD2. The trim removed 1 base at V and 1 base at J, leaving 6 bases unmatched. The CDR3 has 16 amino acids. Germline lookup yields CDR1 LGHNA and CDR2 YSLEER.